A selection of T cell receptor beta chains follows, all from one sample in a study of T cell responses to AZD1222 COVID-19 vaccine. Clones were read by immunoSEQ multiplex PCR, and TCRdb kept only the in-frame ones, dropping some. The top ten clones hold about 2.5% of a sample with 150,000 to 200,000 clones, about nine tenths of them seen once. This sample comprised peripheral blood, obtained on day 0 of AZD1222 vaccination. All receptors come from an adult in good health. CDR3s include the opening cysteine and the closing phenylalanine or tryptophan. A D gene is named only where the DNA matches it firmly.

v_call,j_call,d_call,cdr3_length,cdr3_aa
TRBV5-6,TRBJ2-2,NA,15,CASSLLRGNTGELFF
TRBV19,TRBJ1-2,NA,13,CASHGAQGYGYTF
TRBV9,TRBJ1-2,NA,12,CASSAWTASYTF
TRBV15,TRBJ2-5,NA,15,CATSRDLSSQETQYF
TRBV19,TRBJ1-2,NA,13,CASNWGKWDGYTF
TRBV9,TRBJ2-7,TRBD2,15,CASSVGLARTYEQYF
TRBV5-4,TRBJ1-2,NA,14,CASSSPSRGGGYTF
TRBV5-4,TRBJ1-2,TRBD1,14,CASSLGQGVGGYTF
TRBV7-2,TRBJ2-1,NA,16,CASSLRLTSFSNEQFF
TRBV30,TRBJ2-7,NA,14,CAWSVLGLGYEQYF
TRBV28,TRBJ2-3,NA,16,CASSDGPGTSTDTQYF
TRBV5-1,TRBJ2-5,NA,14,CASSFQDGQETQYF
TRBV7-3,TRBJ2-7,TRBD2,16,CASSRTSGRLRYEQYF
TRBV2,TRBJ2-1,NA,14,CASRGAGNYNEQFF
TRBV11-3,TRBJ2-3,NA,18,CASSLGPRSQTPTDTQYF
TRBV19,TRBJ2-7,TRBD1,15,CASSLRDREGYEQYF
TRBV6-5,TRBJ2-1,TRBD1,15,CASSYTGTGRGEQFF
TRBV6-6,TRBJ1-2,NA,15,CASRPRQVPNYGYTF
TRBV19,TRBJ1-5,TRBD1,17,CASSEEWTGRSRQPQHF
TRBV27,TRBJ2-7,NA,13,CASSLSASYEQYF
TRBV19,TRBJ1-2,TRBD1,15,CASIQGYAGGYGYTF
TRBV18,TRBJ2-7,NA,14,CASSPLGANYEQYF
TRBV29-1,TRBJ2-5,NA,13,CSARPGVGETQYF
TRBV5-6,TRBJ1-2,NA,13,CASSPRTRPDYTF
TRBV7-8,TRBJ1-5,NA,14,CASSLGQGGQPQHF
TRBV7-6,TRBJ1-4,TRBD1,15,CASRPGQGRNEKLFF
TRBV27,TRBJ2-7,TRBD1,15,CASSSTGTGAYEQYF
TRBV7-9,TRBJ2-7,NA,13,CASSLGGNYEQYF
TRBV10-2,TRBJ2-1,NA,15,CASNPTAGRYNEQFF
TRBV5-1,TRBJ1-6,NA,17,CASSLAVTGGYNSPLHF
TRBV5-1,TRBJ1-2,NA,14,CASSSAQGDYGYTF
TRBV28,TRBJ2-7,TRBD1,15,CASSLRTGISYEQYF
TRBV2,TRBJ2-5,NA,10,CASKGETQYF
TRBV7-2,TRBJ1-5,NA,18,CASSLVPRTADSNQPQHF
TRBV7-2,TRBJ2-3,TRBD1,15,CASSYRQGITDTQYF
TRBV3-1/TRBV3-2,TRBJ2-7,TRBD2,17,CASSPRLSGSRSYEQYF
TRBV11-2,TRBJ1-3,NA,14,CASSPWTSGNTIYF
TRBV28,TRBJ2-7,TRBD1,15,CASSSGGTGAHEQYF
TRBV30,TRBJ2-1,NA,13,CAWRSPSTDEQFF
TRBV2,TRBJ2-2,TRBD1,15,CASNPQGASTGELFF
TRBV7-9,TRBJ1-5,NA,16,CASSLGTGGSNQPQHF
TRBV6-5,TRBJ1-3,NA,14,CATKKGFSGNTIYF
TRBV27,TRBJ1-2,TRBD1,18,CASSSSSGTGGFSDGYTF
TRBV19,TRBJ1-2,NA,12,CASTDSNYGYTF
TRBV3-1/TRBV3-2,TRBJ1-2,TRBD1,16,CASSRSGTGSKAGYTF